The 29 T cell receptor beta chains below were found in one sample sequenced in a study of blood T cell repertoires in COVID-19. Here immunoSEQ multiplex PCR was the method, and the copy in TCRdb shows in-frame clones only, minus some. The sample consists of roughly 140,000 clones, over 80% of them appearing once. Material: PBMCs or T cells enriched from blood (not recorded which). The receptors shown here come from a man aged 55 to 70 who had recovered from COVID-19.

The chain uses TRBV7-9 and TRBJ2-7; maybe TRBD2 (6 bases). V was cut by 5 bases and J by 0 bases, with 14 bases left in between. The CDR3 extends over 15 amino acids. Germline V CDR1 and CDR2: SEHNR, FQNEAQ (reference sequence). CDR3 region: CASSRSRGSSYEQYF. The CDR3 nucleotides read TGTGCCAGCAGCCGGAGCCGGGGGAGCTCCTACGAGCAGTACTTC.

This clone appeared a few times. J is TRBJ2-7 and V is TRBV19; 11 bases map to TRBD2. The ends lost 5 bases at V and 5 bases at J; junction bases unmatched: 5. The CDR3 runs 14 residues. The germline V gene has CDR1 LNHDA and CDR2 SQIVND (reference sequence). The CDR3 DNA is TGTGCCAGTAGTCCCAGACTAGCGGGAAACGAGCAGTACTTC. It is translated as CASSPRLAGNEQYF.

This clone was observed a few times. The chain combines TRBV3-1 (or the pseudogene TRBV3-2) with TRBJ2-7, with unresolved D. Per germline, CDR1 LGHDT and CDR2 YNNKEL (reference sequence). This CDR3 is built from 13 residues. V was clipped by 5 bases and J by 1 base, with 9 bases between them. The CDR3 region is CASSSQVSYEQYF. The DNA for the CDR3 is TGTGCCAGCAGCTCCCAGGTATCCTACGAGCAGTACTTC.

The V and J genes are TRBV28 and TRBJ2-1, with D uncertain. Trimming stripped 7 bases from V and 1 base from J, with 17 bases between. Germline CDR1 reads MDHEN; CDR2 reads SYDVKM. The CDR3 totals 16 residues. CDR3 sequence reads: CASTAFTAPSYNEQFF. CDR3 coding DNA: TGTGCCAGCACCGCTTTTACCGCGCCGTCCTACAATGAGCAGTTCTTC.

This chain connects TRBV3-1 (or the pseudogene TRBV3-2) to TRBJ1-5, with D possibly matching TRBD1 (6 bases). Germline loops: CDR1 LGHDT, CDR2 YNNKEL (reference sequence). V was cut by 5 bases and J by 2 bases, with 13 bases left in between. This CDR3 has 15 residues. In DNA, the CDR3 is TGTGCCAGCAGCAGGGACATTGGGGGCAATCAGCCCCAGCATTTT. Amino acid sequence: CASSRDIGGNQPQHF.

The chain has TRBV10-2 and TRBJ2-7; D unclear. The CDR3 runs 13 residues. V lost 6 bases and J 3 bases, leaving 12 bases between the germline ends. From germline, CDR1 is WSHSY and CDR2 SAAADI. The CDR3 region has the DNA TGCGCCAGCAGAAGAGATGTAAGCTACGAGCAGTACTTC. Its protein is CASRRDVSYEQYF.

This chain joins TRBV5-1 and TRBJ2-1, with 8 bases fitting TRBD2. Trimming took 5 bases from V and 8 from J; bases not matched to a gene: 12. The CDR3 contains 15 residues. Germline assignment: CDR1 SGHRS and CDR2 YFSETQ. The CDR3 DNA is TGCGCCAGCAGGCGTTCCGGGACTAGTGTTGATGAGCAGTTCTTC. Translation gives CASRRSGTSVDEQFF.

The chain links TRBV19 to TRBJ2-2, with 10 bases that match TRBD1. Germline V gene sequence: CDR1 LNHDA, CDR2 SQIVND (reference sequence). The CDR3 loop spans 13 amino acids. V lost 8 bases to trimming and J lost 7 bases; unmatched junction nucleotides: 4. The CDR3 DNA sequence: TGTGCCAGTGTGACAGGGGGCGGCGGGGAGCTGTTTTTT. Protein product: CASVTGGGGELFF.

The rearrangement joins TRBV15 to TRBJ2-5, with TRBD1 matching over 8 bases. Per the germline V gene, CDR1 is LNHNV and CDR2 is YYDKDF (reference sequence). V lost 4 bases and J lost 5; bases outside the gene matches: 12. The CDR3 runs 16 residues. CDR3 bases: TGTGCCACCAGCAACGGTCAACAGGGGGTCCGGGAGACCCAGTACTTC. Translation: CATSNGQQGVRETQYF.

The rearrangement links TRBV5-6 to TRBJ1-6, with TRBD1 as a possible D gene (5 bases). V shed 4 bases and J shed 2 bases, with 13 bases lying between them. Germline CDR1 SGHDT, CDR2 YYEEEE. There are 16 residues in the CDR3. The CDR3 coding sequence is TGTGCCAGCAGCCTATGGGGCGTACCCTATAATTCACCCCTCCACTTT. Translation gives CASSLWGVPYNSPLHF.

The J gene is TRBJ2-4, the V gene TRBV10-1; 11 bases are shared with TRBD2. Germline V gene sequence: CDR1 WNHNN, CDR2 SYGVQD (reference sequence). The CDR3 runs 17 residues. V was pared by 6 bases and J by 6 bases, with 13 bases of the junction left unmatched. CDR3 sequence (DNA): TGCGCCAGCAGGGAAGGACTAGCGGGTGTAGAGGGAAACATTCAGTACTTC. Translating gives CASREGLAGVEGNIQYF.

This CDR3 reads CASSLVITGNYEQYF. The CDR3 DNA sequence: TGTGCCAGCAGCTTAGTAATAACAGGGAACTACGAGCAGTACTTC. V is TRBV11-1 and J is TRBJ2-7; TRBD1 is a possible D gene (6 bases). The CDR3 sequence is 15 residues long. Germline values: CDR1 SGHAT, CDR2 FQDESV (reference sequence). V lost 1 base and J 3 bases, leaving 13 bases between the germline ends.

The CDR3 loop is CASSPGLAVDNEQFF. CDR3 DNA: TGTGCCAGCAGCCCAGGACTAGCGGTAGACAATGAGCAGTTCTTC. The rearrangement links TRBV7-6 to TRBJ2-1, with 10 positions matching TRBD2. This CDR3 has 15 amino acids. Per the germline V gene, CDR1 is SGHVS and CDR2 is FNYEAQ. V lost 5 bases and J lost 5; bases outside the gene matches: 6.

V gene TRBV5-1 combines with J gene TRBJ1-1; 11 bases are a match to TRBD1. Germline lookup yields CDR1 SGHRS and CDR2 YFSETQ. V was pared by 4 bases and J by 4 bases, with 0 bases of the junction left unmatched. CDR3 length: 13 residues. The CDR3 sequence is CASSGTGGTEAFF. CDR3 in DNA: TGCGCCAGCAGCGGGACAGGGGGCACTGAAGCTTTCTTT.

The chain carries TRBV19 and TRBJ2-7, with 8 bases identical to TRBD2. The ends lost 6 bases at V and 3 bases at J; junction bases unmatched: 1. CDR3 size: 12 residues. Germline CDR1 is LNHDA and CDR2 is SQIVND (reference sequence). The CDR3 spells CASSREGYEQYF. The DNA for the CDR3 is TGTGCCAGTAGCCGGGAGGGCTACGAGCAGTACTTC.

The V gene is TRBV28, the J gene TRBJ1-6, with TRBD1 identical over 7 bases. Germline V lookup: CDR1 MDHEN, CDR2 SYDVKM. This CDR3 region has 14 residues. Trimming cost V 6 bases and J 14 bases; bases outside gene matches: 13. The CDR3 protein is CASRFPGTDFTLHF. The CDR3 DNA follows: TGTGCCAGCAGGTTCCCGGGGACAGACTTCACCCTCCACTTT.

V is TRBV15 and J is TRBJ2-3; a weak D match, TRBD2 (5 bases). V shed 5 bases and J shed 5 bases, with 20 bases lying between them. Germline CDR1 reads LNHNV; CDR2 reads YYDKDF (reference sequence). This CDR3 region has 16 residues. CDR3 in DNA: TGTGCCACCAGCCCTATCGGGATGCTTCACCGAGATACGCAGTATTTT. It encodes CATSPIGMLHRDTQYF.

J is TRBJ2-7 and V is TRBV30; 8 bases are a match to TRBD2. CDR1 is GTSNPN and CDR2 is SVGIG in the germline V gene (reference sequence). The junction had 7 bases not matched to a gene; V was cut back by 2 bases and J by 4 bases. CDR3 length equals 14 residues. CDR3 region: CAWSSGGLVYEQYF. DNA for the CDR3: TGTGCCTGGAGTTCGGGGGGGCTAGTTTACGAGCAGTACTTC.

This rearrangement joins TRBV7-9 to TRBJ2-5; D is unresolved. V was trimmed by 10 bases and J by 4 bases, leaving 10 bases between them. In germline, CDR1 is SEHNR, CDR2 FQNEAQ (reference sequence). The CDR3 has 11 residues. CDR3 bases: TGTGCCACTGCTTCGGGAGAGACCCAGTACTTC. As protein: CATASGETQYF.

The chain carries TRBV30 and TRBJ2-1; TRBD1 aligns across 7 bases. The ends lost 5 bases at V and 6 bases at J; junction bases unmatched: 4. CDR3 length equals 12 residues. Germline CDR1 reads GTSNPN; CDR2 reads SVGIG (reference sequence). In nucleotides, the CDR3 is TGTGCCTGGGCAACAGGGGCCAATGAGCAGTTCTTC. This sequence encodes CAWATGANEQFF.

The chain links TRBV10-3 to TRBJ1-1, with D unresolved. V shed 3 bases and J shed 1 base, with 12 bases lying between them. The CDR3 has 15 amino acids. CDR1 and CDR2 from the germline V gene are ENHRY and SYGVKD. The CDR3 DNA is TGTGCCATCAGTGAACTGGAGCAGTCGAACACTGAAGCTTTCTTT. This encodes CAISELEQSNTEAFF.

The genes are TRBV27 and TRBJ1-2, with 8 bases aligning to TRBD1. The J segment lost 2 bases and the V segment lost 6 bases, leaving 2 bases of the junction unmatched. The CDR3 covers 13 residues. From germline, CDR1 is MNHEY and CDR2 SMNVEV (reference sequence). The CDR3 region is CASRRTGNYGYTF. CDR3 nucleotide sequence: TGTGCCAGCAGACGGACAGGGAACTATGGCTACACCTTC.

The rearrangement uses TRBV6-1 and TRBJ1-2; TRBD1 is a possible D gene (5 bases). CDR3 size: 15 residues. Germline CDR1 and CDR2: MNHNS and SASEGT. V dropped 1 base and J dropped 6 bases, with 15 bases sitting between them. CDR3 protein: CASSEVFRARNGYTF. In DNA form, the CDR3 reads TGTGCCAGCAGTGAAGTCTTCAGGGCCAGGAATGGCTACACCTTC.

V is TRBV6-4 and J is TRBJ1-5; D is undetermined. Germline V gene sequence: CDR1 MRHNA, CDR2 SNTAGT. V lost 4 bases, J lost 3 bases, and 7 bases lay in between. The CDR3 is made up of 13 amino acids. The CDR3 here is CASSVEFNQPQHF. DNA for the CDR3: TGTGCCAGCAGTGTGGAGTTCAATCAGCCCCAGCATTTT.

A single count supports this clone. This rearrangement joins TRBV5-4 to TRBJ2-5; D might be TRBD1 (6 bases). The ends were cut back, 4 bases at V and 5 bases at J, with 12 bases in the middle. There are 13 residues in the CDR3. Germline V gene sequence: CDR1 SGHNT, CDR2 YYREEE (reference sequence). The chain's CDR3 is CASSGAGVETQYF. CDR3 DNA sequence: TGTGCCAGCAGCGGTGCAGGGGTTGAGACCCAGTACTTC.

The chain employs TRBV30 and TRBJ1-6; TRBD1 agrees at 10 bases. This CDR3 spans 13 amino acids. Per the germline V gene, CDR1 is GTSNPN and CDR2 is SVGIG (reference sequence). V lost 5 bases and J lost 10; bases outside the gene matches: 5. CDR3 nucleotides: TGTGCCTGGCACCGGGACAGGGGATCACCCCTCCACTTT. It specifies CAWHRDRGSPLHF.

This sequence joins TRBV7-9 and TRBJ1-1; 7 bases match TRBD1. Germline V gene sequence: CDR1 SEHNR, CDR2 FQNEAQ (reference sequence). V was pared by 5 bases and J by 4 bases, with 16 bases of the junction left unmatched. The CDR3 runs 17 residues. CDR3 DNA sequence: TGTGCCAGCAGCCCCCAGGAGAGCAGGGGGGATGGCACTGAAGCTTTCTTT. Its translation is CASSPQESRGDGTEAFF.

V and J are TRBV5-1 and TRBJ1-1; D perhaps matches TRBD1 (5 bases). The V end was cut by 3 bases, the J end by 6 bases, with 9 bases between. CDR1 is SGHRS and CDR2 is YFSETQ in the germline V gene. The CDR3 contains 12 residues. The CDR3 coding sequence is TGCGCCAGCAGCTCAGGGTTGGCTGAAGCTTTCTTT. It codes for CASSSGLAEAFF.

V and J are TRBV6-1 and TRBJ1-1, with D hard to call. From germline, CDR1 is MNHNS and CDR2 SASEGT. The CDR3 covers 14 residues. Trimming removed 3 bases from V and 0 bases from J, with 8 bases in between. The DNA for the CDR3 is TGTGCCAGCAGTGATAGCCCGGTGAACACTGAAGCTTTCTTT. The encoded protein is CASSDSPVNTEAFF.